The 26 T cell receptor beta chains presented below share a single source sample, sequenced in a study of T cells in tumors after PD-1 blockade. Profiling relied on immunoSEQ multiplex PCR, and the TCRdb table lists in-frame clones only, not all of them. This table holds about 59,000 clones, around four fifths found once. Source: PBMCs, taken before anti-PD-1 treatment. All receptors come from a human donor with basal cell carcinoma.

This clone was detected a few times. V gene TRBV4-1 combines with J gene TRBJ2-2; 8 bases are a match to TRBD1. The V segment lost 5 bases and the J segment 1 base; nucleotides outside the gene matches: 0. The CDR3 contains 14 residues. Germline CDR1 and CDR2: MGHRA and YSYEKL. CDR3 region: CASSDRGNTGELFF. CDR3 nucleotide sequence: TGCGCCAGCAGCGACAGGGGGAACACCGGGGAGCTGTTTTTT.

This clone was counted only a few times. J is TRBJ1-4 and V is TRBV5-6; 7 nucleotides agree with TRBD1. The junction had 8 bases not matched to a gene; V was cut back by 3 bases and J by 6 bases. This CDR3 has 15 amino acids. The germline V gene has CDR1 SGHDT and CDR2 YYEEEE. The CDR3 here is CASSSYRGRDEKLFF. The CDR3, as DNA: TGTGCCAGCAGCTCTTACAGGGGTAGAGATGAAAAACTGTTTTTT.

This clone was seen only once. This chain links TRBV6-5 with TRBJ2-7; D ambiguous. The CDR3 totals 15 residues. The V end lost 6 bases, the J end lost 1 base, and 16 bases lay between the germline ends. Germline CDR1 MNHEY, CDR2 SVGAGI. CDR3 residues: CASRPEWSDSYEQYF. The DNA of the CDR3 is TGTGCCAGCAGACCCGAATGGTCGGATTCCTACGAGCAGTACTTC.

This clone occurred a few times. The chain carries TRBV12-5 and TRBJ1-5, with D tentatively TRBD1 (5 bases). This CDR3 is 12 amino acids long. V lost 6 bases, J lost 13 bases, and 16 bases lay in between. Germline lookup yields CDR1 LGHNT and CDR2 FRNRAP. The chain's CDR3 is CASGKRGTAQHF. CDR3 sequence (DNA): TGTGCTAGTGGGAAACGGGGCACAGCTCAGCATTTT. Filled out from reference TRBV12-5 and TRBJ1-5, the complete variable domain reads DARVTQTPRHKVTEMGQEVTMRCQPILGHNTVFWYRQTMMQGLELLAYFRNRAPLDDSGMPKDRFSAEMPDATLATLKIQPSEPRDSAVYFCASGKRGTAQHFGDGTRLSIL.

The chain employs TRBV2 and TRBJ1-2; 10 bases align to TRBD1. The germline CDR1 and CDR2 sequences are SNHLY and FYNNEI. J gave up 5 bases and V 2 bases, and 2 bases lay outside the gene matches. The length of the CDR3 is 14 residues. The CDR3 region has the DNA TGTGCCAGCAGTGAACGGACAGGGGGGTATGGCTACACCTTC. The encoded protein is CASSERTGGYGYTF.

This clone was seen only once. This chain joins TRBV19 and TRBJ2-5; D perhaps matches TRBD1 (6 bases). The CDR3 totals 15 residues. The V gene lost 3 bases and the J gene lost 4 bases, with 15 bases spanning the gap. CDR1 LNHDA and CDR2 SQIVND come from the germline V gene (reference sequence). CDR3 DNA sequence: TGTGCCAGTAGTATCGGCAGGGGCCCTGGAGAGACCCAGTACTTC. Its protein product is CASSIGRGPGETQYF. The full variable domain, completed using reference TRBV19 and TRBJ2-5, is DGGITQSPKYLFRKEGQNVTLSCEQNLNHDAMYWYRQDPGQGLRLIYYSQIVNDFQKGDIAEGYSVSREKKESFPLTVTSAQKNPTAFYLCASSIGRGPGETQYFGPGTRLLVL.

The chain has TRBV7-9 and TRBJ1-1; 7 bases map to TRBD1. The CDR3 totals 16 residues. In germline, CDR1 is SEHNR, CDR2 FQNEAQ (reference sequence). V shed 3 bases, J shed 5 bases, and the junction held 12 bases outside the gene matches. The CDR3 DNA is TGTGCCAGCAGCTTGGGGGACAGCCTAGGAGGAACTGAAGCTTTCTTT. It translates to CASSLGDSLGGTEAFF.

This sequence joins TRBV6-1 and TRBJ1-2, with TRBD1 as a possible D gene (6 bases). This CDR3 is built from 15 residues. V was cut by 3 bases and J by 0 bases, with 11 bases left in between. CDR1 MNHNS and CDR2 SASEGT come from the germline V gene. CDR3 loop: CASSDPGAANYGYTF. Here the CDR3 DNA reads TGTGCCAGCAGTGACCCAGGGGCCGCTAACTATGGCTACACCTTC.

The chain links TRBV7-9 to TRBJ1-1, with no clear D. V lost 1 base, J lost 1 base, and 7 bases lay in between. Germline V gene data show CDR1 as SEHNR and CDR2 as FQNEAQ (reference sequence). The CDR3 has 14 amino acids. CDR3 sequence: CASSLERSNTEAFF. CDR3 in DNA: TGTGCCAGCAGCTTAGAACGCTCGAACACTGAAGCTTTCTTT.

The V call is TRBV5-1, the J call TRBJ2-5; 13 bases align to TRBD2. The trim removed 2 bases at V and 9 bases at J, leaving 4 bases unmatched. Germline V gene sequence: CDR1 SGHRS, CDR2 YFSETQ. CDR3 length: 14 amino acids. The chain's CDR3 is CASSLGLAGVPQYF. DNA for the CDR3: TGCGCCAGCAGCTTAGGACTAGCGGGGGTTCCCCAGTACTTC.

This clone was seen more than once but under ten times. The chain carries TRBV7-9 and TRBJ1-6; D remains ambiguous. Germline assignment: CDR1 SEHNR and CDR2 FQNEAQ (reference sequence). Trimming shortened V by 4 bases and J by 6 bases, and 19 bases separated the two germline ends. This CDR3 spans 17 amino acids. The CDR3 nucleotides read TGTGCCAGCAGCTCGCCCAAGGGCGGAGATTCTAATTCACCCCTCCACTTT. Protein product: CASSSPKGGDSNSPLHF.

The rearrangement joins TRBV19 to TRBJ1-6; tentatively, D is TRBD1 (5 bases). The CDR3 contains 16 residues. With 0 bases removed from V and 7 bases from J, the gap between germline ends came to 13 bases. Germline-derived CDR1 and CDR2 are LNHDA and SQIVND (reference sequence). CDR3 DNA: TGTGCCAGTAGTATAGATGGACAAGGGGTGAATTCACCCCTCCACTTT. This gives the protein CASSIDGQGVNSPLHF.

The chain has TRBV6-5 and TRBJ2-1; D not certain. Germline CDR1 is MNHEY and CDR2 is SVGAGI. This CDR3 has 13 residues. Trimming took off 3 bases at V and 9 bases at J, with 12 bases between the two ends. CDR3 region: CASSYDIRTEQFF. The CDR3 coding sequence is TGTGCCAGCAGTTATGACATACGGACTGAGCAGTTCTTC.

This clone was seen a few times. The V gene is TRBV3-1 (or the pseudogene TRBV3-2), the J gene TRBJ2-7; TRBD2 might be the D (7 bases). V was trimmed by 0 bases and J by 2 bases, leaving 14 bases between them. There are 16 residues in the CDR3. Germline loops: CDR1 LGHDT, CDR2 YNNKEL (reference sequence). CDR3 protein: CASSQDGWGGTYEQYF. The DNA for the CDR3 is TGTGCCAGCAGCCAAGATGGGTGGGGGGGCACCTACGAGCAGTACTTC.

CDR3 loop: CASKGQGVSNTIYF. In DNA form, the CDR3 reads TGTGCCAGCAAAGGACAGGGAGTGAGTAACACCATATATTTT. The chain joins TRBV2 to TRBJ1-3, with TRBD1 matching over 8 bases. V dropped 7 bases and J dropped 7; count of bases not matched to a gene: 9. From germline, CDR1 is SNHLY and CDR2 FYNNEI. CDR3 length: 14 residues.

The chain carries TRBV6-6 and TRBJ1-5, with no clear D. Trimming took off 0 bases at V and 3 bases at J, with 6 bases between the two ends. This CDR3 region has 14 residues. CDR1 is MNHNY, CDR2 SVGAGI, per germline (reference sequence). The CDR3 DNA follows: TGTGCCAGCAGTTACTCTGGGAACAATCAGCCCCAGCATTTT. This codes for CASSYSGNNQPQHF.

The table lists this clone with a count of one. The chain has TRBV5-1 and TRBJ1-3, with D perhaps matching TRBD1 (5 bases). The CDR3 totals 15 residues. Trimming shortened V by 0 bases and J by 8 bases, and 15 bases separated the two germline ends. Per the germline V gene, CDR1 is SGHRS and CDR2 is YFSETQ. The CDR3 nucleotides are TGCGCCAGCAGCTTGGCAGGCACCCCGGGGGACACCATATATTTT. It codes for CASSLAGTPGDTIYF. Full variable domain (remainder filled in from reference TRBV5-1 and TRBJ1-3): KAGVTQTPRYLIKTRGQQVTLSCSPISGHRSVSWYQQTPGQGLQFLFEYFSETQRNKGNFPGRFSGRQFSNSRSEMNVSTLELGDSALYLCASSLAGTPGDTIYFGEGSWLTVV.

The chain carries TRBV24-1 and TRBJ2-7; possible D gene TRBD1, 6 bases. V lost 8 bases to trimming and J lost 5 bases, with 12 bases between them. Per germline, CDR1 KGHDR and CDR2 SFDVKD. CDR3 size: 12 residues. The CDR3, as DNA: TGTGCCACCATTTACCCAGGGGACGAGCAGTACTTC. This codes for CATIYPGDEQYF.

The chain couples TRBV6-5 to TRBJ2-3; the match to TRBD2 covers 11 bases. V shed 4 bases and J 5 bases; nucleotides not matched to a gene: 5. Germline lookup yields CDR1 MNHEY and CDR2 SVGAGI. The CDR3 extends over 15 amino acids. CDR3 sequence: CASSFSGGALDTQYF. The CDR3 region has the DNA TGTGCCAGCAGTTTTAGCGGGGGGGCCTTAGATACGCAGTATTTT.

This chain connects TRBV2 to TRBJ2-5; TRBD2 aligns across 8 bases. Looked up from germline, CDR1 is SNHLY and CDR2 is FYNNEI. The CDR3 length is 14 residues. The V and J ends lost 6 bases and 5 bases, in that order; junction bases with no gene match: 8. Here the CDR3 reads CASSAGTRGETQYF. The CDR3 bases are TGTGCCAGCAGCGCCGGGACTAGAGGGGAGACCCAGTACTTC.

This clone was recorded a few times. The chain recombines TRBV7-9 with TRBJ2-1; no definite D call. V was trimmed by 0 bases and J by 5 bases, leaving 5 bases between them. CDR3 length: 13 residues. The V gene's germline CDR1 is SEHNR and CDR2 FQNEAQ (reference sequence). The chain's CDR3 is CASSLAWDNEQFF. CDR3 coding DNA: TGTGCCAGCAGCTTAGCGTGGGACAATGAGCAGTTCTTC.

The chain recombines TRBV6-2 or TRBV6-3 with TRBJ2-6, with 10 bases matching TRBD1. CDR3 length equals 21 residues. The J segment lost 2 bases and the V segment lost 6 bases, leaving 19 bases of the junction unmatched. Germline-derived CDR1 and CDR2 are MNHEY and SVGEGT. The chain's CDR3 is CASSFGRDRGGKVAGANVLTF. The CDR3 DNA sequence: TGTGCCAGCAGCTTCGGCCGGGACAGGGGAGGGAAAGTCGCTGGGGCCAACGTCCTGACTTTC.

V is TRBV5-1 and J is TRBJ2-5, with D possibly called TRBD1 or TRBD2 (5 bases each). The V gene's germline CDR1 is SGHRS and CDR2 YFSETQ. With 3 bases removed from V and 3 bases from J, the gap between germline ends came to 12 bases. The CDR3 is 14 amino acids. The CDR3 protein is CASSSGRGEETQYF. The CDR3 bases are TGCGCCAGCAGCTCCGGCCGAGGGGAAGAGACCCAGTACTTC.

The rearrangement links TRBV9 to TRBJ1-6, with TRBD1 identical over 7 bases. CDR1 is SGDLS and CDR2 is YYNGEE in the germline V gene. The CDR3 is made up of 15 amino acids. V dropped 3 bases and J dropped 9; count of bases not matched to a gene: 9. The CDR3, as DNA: TGTGCCAGCAGCGCTATCGGGGACAGTACTTCACCCCTCCACTTT. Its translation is CASSAIGDSTSPLHF.

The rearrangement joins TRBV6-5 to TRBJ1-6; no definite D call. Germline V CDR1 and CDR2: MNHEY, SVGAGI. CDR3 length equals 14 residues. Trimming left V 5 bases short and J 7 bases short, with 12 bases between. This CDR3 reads CASSQQGYNSPLHF. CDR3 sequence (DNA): TGTGCCAGCAGTCAACAAGGGTACAATTCACCCCTCCACTTT.

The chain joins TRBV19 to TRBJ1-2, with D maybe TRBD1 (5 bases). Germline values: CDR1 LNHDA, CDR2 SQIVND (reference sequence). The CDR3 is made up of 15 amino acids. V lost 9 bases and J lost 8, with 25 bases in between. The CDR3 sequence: CASSDWAGPLKGYTF. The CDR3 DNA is TGTGCCAGCAGCGACTGGGCGGGGCCGTTGAAGGGCTACACCTTC.